This T cell receptor beta chain stems from a study of Tregs in tolerant kidney transplant recipients (dated by TCRdb to about 2019). Background for the entire study: The study applied TCRbeta sequencing to find donor-specific regulatory T cells before combined kidney and bone marrow transplantation and then followed those same cells after transplant. Several methods of expanding Tregs specific for an allogeneic donor were compared by TCRbeta repertoire sequencing in a few healthy controls.

What the research found in general, with its limitations: Biological reproducibility was not directly assessed, although technical replication error appeared to be minimal. Expanding Tregs with activated donor B cells appeared to identify the most biologically relevant and donor-specific TCRbeta repertoire. Because the study included only a small number of patients, the results must be confirmed in larger populations and under other immunosuppression protocols.

Unstimulated Tregs (CD4+CD25+CD127-), CD4+ non-Tregs (CD4+CD25-), CD4 and CD8 cells were FACS-sorted from thawed PBMCs. Healthy control blood was obtained either as purchased buffy coats or from healthy volunteers. Healthy control blood was processed to PBMCs by Ficoll density gradient and cryopreserved, and patient PBMCs were collected before and after transplant. With respect to this clone: What this receptor recognizes is not known. No clone much larger than this one lies a single base away; base qualities are absent.

Genomic DNA was extracted from sorted cells with the QIAGEN DNeasy Blood and Tissue Kit for TCRbeta CDR3 sequencing. High-throughput TCRbeta CDR3 sequencing, which included PCR amplification with bias correction and internal controls, was done commercially through immunoSEQ. As for how the authors treated the data: Unique productive TCRbeta sequences were defined by CDR3 nucleotide sequence where primers matched, otherwise by CDR3 amino acid sequence with Vbeta and Jbeta genes. As a correction for sorting error, sequences shared between sorted populations at a frequency ratio of 2:1 or less were discarded, and the remaining shared sequences were assigned to the higher population. A sequence was defined as donor-reactive if the sequence was expanded at least 5-fold in CFSE-low cells compared with unstimulated cells and had a frequency of at least 0.01% in CFSE-low cells. Jensen-Shannon divergence calculated on the top 100 TCRbeta sequences ranked by frequency was used to measure repertoire divergence. When a sample had multiple sequencing runs, each run was corrected for sorting error separately and the runs were then pooled. TCRdb took this table from immuneACCESS and kept in-frame rearrangements with V and J called. Such tables lack part of the clones; where checked against another copy, unresolved V genes explain under half of the gap, and the rest is unexplained. V and J calls and clone size are copied from that table; D and trimming were computed from the DNA. A total of some 240,000 clones appear in this sample, around 81% of them only once. The ten largest clones capture under 0.65% of the sample.

The germline V gene specifies SNHLY as CDR1 and FYNNEI as CDR2. Here V drops 4 bases and J drops 1 base, and the junction holds 13 bases not matched to any gene. The CDR3 contains 18 residues, cysteine and phenylalanine counted. Only the CDR3 DNA stays, 54 bases, in frame from base 1. The clonotype was recovered from a human donor in good health. Sequencing was done on a sample of CD4+ T cells from blood. The chain links TRBV2 with TRBJ2-5; 9 central bases correspond to TRBD1. The CDR3 reads CASSGPGTGRKPQETQYF. The bases are TGTGCCAGCAGTGGTCCCGGGACAGGGAGGAAGCCCCAAGAGACCCAGTACTTC.